Given below is one T cell receptor beta chain in context. No antigen is known for it. CDR1 and CDR2 from the germline V gene are SGHRS and YFSETQ. V was pared by 7 bases and J by 1 base, with 9 bases of the junction left unmatched. CDR3 size: 15 residues. The data were produced by immunoSEQ multiplex PCR, yet TCRdb's version contains in-frame clones alone and is incomplete. The data hold about 8,100 clones, with approximately 74% observed a single time. ViraFEST assay sequencing came after antigen-specific CD4+ T cells were expanded with viral peptide pools. A 10-day culture period preceded the isolation of CD4+ T cells. None of the vaccinated had previously contracted SARS-CoV-2, and their nucleocapsid antibodies tested negative. The authors replaced half the medium with IL-2 medium on days 3 and 7. The entry originates in a study of vaccination effects on CD4 cells after COVID-19.

This clonotype originated in a human donor who received a COVID-19 vaccine. Material: CD4+ T cells from PBMCs cultured with HCoV-229E spike peptides, obtained before COVID-19 vaccination. The gene calls are TRBV5-1 and TRBJ1-2, with TRBD1 matching over 8 bases. CDR3 sequence reads: CASGTGQAINYGYTF. CDR3 bases: TGCGCCAGCGGGACAGGACAGGCTATTAACTATGGCTACACCTTC.